The 22 T cell receptor beta chains in this list originate from one sample, sequenced in a study of neurological immune-mediated disorders. TCRdb reanalysed the 5' RACE reads using MiXCR and keeps one entry per CDR3 protein. The sample has 50,000 to 65,000 distinct CDR3 sequences, less than 6% seen once; the top ten hold roughly 3.3%. Source material: PBMCs. The receptor set was obtained from a woman aged 45-65 years with multiple sclerosis.

This clonotype was recorded at least ten times. The rearrangement joins TRBV18 to TRBJ1-1, with unresolved D. This CDR3 spans 11 amino acids. V was trimmed by 4 bases and J by 7 bases, leaving 7 bases between them. Germline V gene sequence: CDR1 KGHSH, CDR2 LQKENI. This CDR3 reads CASSLEYEAFF. The CDR3 DNA reads as TGTGCCAGCTCACTAGAATATGAAGCTTTCTTT.

This clonotype was found many times. The J gene is TRBJ1-3, the V gene TRBV5-1; 10 nucleotides match TRBD1. This CDR3 spans 16 amino acids. Germline CDR1 and CDR2: SGHRS and YFSETQ. J gave up 2 bases and V 4 bases, and 6 bases lay outside the gene matches. CDR3 coding DNA: TGCGCCAGCAGCGAACGACAGGGGGCTGCTGGAAACACCATATATTTT. Amino acids: CASSERQGAAGNTIYF. The complete variable domain, with remaining parts taken from reference TRBV5-1 and TRBJ1-3, reads KAGVTQTPRYLIKTRGQQVTLSCSPISGHRSVSWYQQTPGQGLQFLFEYFSETQRNKGNFPGRFSGRQFSNSRSEMNVSTLELGDSALYLCASSERQGAAGNTIYFGEGSWLTVV.

This clonotype was seen a handful of times. The chain carries TRBV19 and TRBJ1-6; D gene ambiguous. The V gene lost 4 bases and the J gene lost 3 bases, with 10 bases spanning the gap. Germline loops: CDR1 LNHDA, CDR2 SQIVND (reference sequence). The CDR3 contains 15 residues. CDR3 sequence: CASSTWVDYNSPLHF. In DNA form, the CDR3 reads TGTGCCAGTAGTACCTGGGTCGACTATAATTCACCCCTCCACTTT.

The sample holds many counts of this clonotype. The rearrangement uses TRBV20-1 and TRBJ2-1; D is possibly TRBD2 (5 bases). Trimming pared 6 bases from V and 2 bases from J, leaving 14 bases between. Germline V CDR1 and CDR2: DFQATT, SNEGSKA (reference sequence). CDR3 size: 14 residues. CDR3 sequence (DNA): TGCAGTGCCCAACCCCGGGGAGCCTACAATGAGCAGTTCTTC. Amino acid sequence: CSAQPRGAYNEQFF.

This clonotype occurred many times. The DNA is omitted, as the CDR3 cannot be located on it reliably, and the CDR3 follows TCRdb's listing. The V gene is TRBV7-9, the J gene TRBJ1-6. With termini counted, the CDR3 has 15 amino acids. Germline assignment: CDR1 SEHNR and CDR2 FQNEAQ (reference sequence). The CDR3: CASSLVGVGNSPLNF.

The chain uses TRBV5-1 and TRBJ2-7; D perhaps matches TRBD1 (6 bases). V was trimmed by 2 bases and J by 6 bases, leaving 15 bases between them. Germline lookup yields CDR1 SGHRS and CDR2 YFSETQ. CDR3 length equals 14 residues. The DNA for the CDR3 is TGCGCCAGCAGCTTTCAGGACAGTCCTCTCGAGCAGTACTTC. Its protein product is CASSFQDSPLEQYF.

This clonotype was counted ten times or more. The chain joins TRBV11-2 to TRBJ1-1; tentative D call: TRBD1 (5 bases). Germline V gives CDR1 SGHAT, CDR2 FQNNGV. V was clipped by 1 base and J by 4 bases, with 19 bases between them. CDR3 length: 17 residues. The CDR3 DNA follows: TGTGCCAGCAGCTTAGTCAGGCAGGGATCCTGGGGCACTGAAGCTTTCTTT. Protein sequence: CASSLVRQGSWGTEAFF.

This clonotype was observed many times. The rearrangement links TRBV4-1 to TRBJ2-1; D perhaps matches TRBD2 (5 bases). The V gene lost 4 bases and the J gene lost 7 bases, with 8 bases spanning the gap. Germline loops: CDR1 MGHRA, CDR2 YSYEKL. CDR3 length: 12 residues. The CDR3 protein is CASSLEGNEQFF. In nucleotides, the CDR3 is TGCGCCAGCAGCCTAGAGGGAAATGAGCAGTTCTTC.

This clonotype was seen many times. V is TRBV12-3 or TRBV12-4 and J is TRBJ2-1; 8 bases are shared with TRBD2. The V segment lost 2 bases and the J segment 7 bases; nucleotides outside the gene matches: 10. The length of the CDR3 is 16 residues. CDR3 protein: CASSLLLAGGFNEQFF. CDR3 DNA: TGTGCCAGCAGTTTACTTCTGGCGGGGGGATTTAATGAGCAGTTCTTC.

This clonotype came up many times. DNA for the CDR3: TGTGCCAGCAGCTTACAGGGACAGGGATCCGGGGAGCTGTTTTTT. It codes for CASSLQGQGSGELFF. This rearrangement joins TRBV7-2 to TRBJ2-2; 9 bases are a match to TRBD1. V lost 2 bases and J lost 6; bases outside the gene matches: 4. This CDR3 is 15 amino acids long. Germline V lookup: CDR1 SGHTA, CDR2 FQGNSA.

Ten or more counts support this clonotype. The chain combines TRBV28 with TRBJ1-4, with 7 positions matching TRBD1. V was clipped by 6 bases and J by 4 bases; unmatched bases: 8. Germline V gene data show CDR1 as MDHEN and CDR2 as SYDVKM. The CDR3 has 15 residues. DNA for the CDR3: TGTGCCAGCAGCCGCCCTCAGGGGGGTAATGAAAAACTGTTTTTT. Protein: CASSRPQGGNEKLFF.

This clonotype is judged medium-sized. The rearrangement uses TRBV7-6 and TRBJ2-7; D is uncertain. The V gene lost 5 bases and the J gene lost 2 bases, with 10 bases spanning the gap. The CDR3 runs 13 residues. Germline CDR1 and CDR2: SGHVS and FNYEAQ. CDR3 bases: TGTGCCAGCAGCCCGAATAGGGCCTACGAGCAGTACTTC. The encoded protein is CASSPNRAYEQYF.

This clonotype was seen many times. A clone one base away is much larger, so this may be a read error. V usage is TRBV3-1 and J usage is TRBJ1-6; D is ambiguous. There are 13 residues in the CDR3. Trimming removed 3 bases from V and 7 bases from J, with 7 bases in between. Germline CDR1 and CDR2: LGHDT and YNNKEL (reference sequence). CDR3 in DNA: TGTGCCAGCAGCCAGGAAAAAAATTCACCCCTCCACTTT. Its translation is CASSQEKNSPLHF.

This clonotype was counted many times. The chain is built from TRBV5-1 and TRBJ2-7; 8 positions match TRBD2. In germline, CDR1 is SGHRS, CDR2 YFSETQ. Germline trimming cut 4 bases from V and 5 bases from J; bases unmatched to any gene: 2. The CDR3 contains 12 residues. The CDR3 reads CASSGGRNEQYF. The CDR3 DNA follows: TGCGCCAGCAGCGGCGGGAGGAACGAGCAGTACTTC.

This clonotype was detected ten times or more. The chain is built from TRBV20-1 and TRBJ2-5; D possibly matches TRBD1 or TRBD2 (6 bases each). Trimming shortened V by 1 base and J by 4 bases, and 13 bases separated the two germline ends. This CDR3 comprises 14 residues. Germline CDR1 is DFQATT and CDR2 is SNEGSKA (reference sequence). CDR3 loop: CSARGGGGRETQYF. The CDR3, as DNA: TGCAGTGCTAGAGGGGGTGGGGGGCGAGAGACCCAGTACTTC.

This clonotype came up many times. The genes are TRBV28 and TRBJ2-5; 8 positions agree with TRBD2. The V and J ends lost 6 bases and 4 bases, in that order; junction bases with no gene match: 4. CDR3 length: 13 amino acids. The V gene's germline CDR1 is MDHEN and CDR2 SYDVKM. The CDR3 sequence is CASRLTSVETQYF. The CDR3 region has the DNA TGTGCCAGCAGATTGACTAGCGTAGAGACCCAGTACTTC. The full variable domain, with the rest looked up from reference TRBV28 and TRBJ2-5, is DVKVTQSSRYLVKRTGEKVFLECVQDMDHENMFWYRQDPGLGLRLIYFSYDVKMKEKGDIPEGYSVSREKKERFSLILESASTNQTSMYLCASRLTSVETQYFGPGTRLLVL.

Ten or more counts support this clonotype. The rearrangement links TRBV10-3 to TRBJ1-2; perhaps TRBD1 as D (5 bases). This CDR3 has 15 amino acids. Looked up from germline, CDR1 is ENHRY and CDR2 is SYGVKD. The V and J ends lost 7 bases and 3 bases respectively, with 18 bases between them. The DNA of the CDR3 is TGTGCCATCAACGACGGGACTCCCACTGACTATGGCTACACCTTC. Translation gives CAINDGTPTDYGYTF.

The sample holds many counts of this clonotype. CDR3 in amino acids: CASSFDTGQNTGELFF. Here the CDR3 DNA reads TGTGCCAGCAGCTTTGACACAGGACAGAACACCGGGGAGCTGTTTTTT. The chain employs TRBV11-1 and TRBJ2-2; possible D gene TRBD1, 5 bases. Germline V gene data show CDR1 as SGHAT and CDR2 as FQDESV (reference sequence). This CDR3 contains 16 residues. The germline V and J ends were trimmed by 3 bases and 1 base, with 12 bases remaining between them.

This clonotype appeared many times. The chain links TRBV20-1 to TRBJ1-5; maybe TRBD1 (5 bases). Germline loops: CDR1 DFQATT, CDR2 SNEGSKA (reference sequence). Trimming cost V 3 bases and J 6 bases, with 9 bases left between them. This CDR3 region has 12 residues. CDR3 in DNA: TGCAGTGCTAGGGCAGGGACTCAGCCCCAGCATTTT. The encoded protein is CSARAGTQPQHF.

This clonotype has ten or more counts. This chain connects TRBV5-1 to TRBJ1-2; D may be TRBD1 (5 bases). This CDR3 is 13 amino acids long. V lost 0 bases, J lost 8 bases, and 11 bases lay in between. Germline assignment: CDR1 SGHRS and CDR2 YFSETQ. CDR3: CASSLEQVGGYTF. Written as DNA, the CDR3 is TGCGCCAGCAGCTTGGAACAGGTCGGGGGCTACACCTTC.

At least ten counts were recorded for this clonotype. The gene calls are TRBV15 and TRBJ2-1; D gene unclear. The germline gives CDR1 LNHNV, CDR2 YYDKDF (reference sequence). V lost 8 bases to trimming and J lost 6 bases, with 11 bases between them. This CDR3 region has 12 residues. CDR3 DNA sequence: TGTGCCACCGATGGTGCCGGCAATGAGCAGTTCTTC. Protein: CATDGAGNEQFF.

This clonotype has a count of ten or more. This chain's CDR3 is CATARQGERPQHF. The DNA for the CDR3 is TGTGCCACCGCGCGGCAGGGGGAAAGGCCCCAGCATTTT. This chain uses TRBV24-1 with TRBJ1-5; 7 nucleotides align to TRBD1. Per germline, CDR1 KGHDR and CDR2 SFDVKD. V shed 9 bases, J shed 9 bases, and the junction held 10 bases outside the gene matches. CDR3 length: 13 amino acids.